The source of this T cell receptor (beta chain) is a study of T cell repertoires in cytomegalovirus infection. Study-level information: The public TCR beta signatures pointed to both CMV infection and matching HLA type. Notes on the study in general: Ex vivo, HLA-C-restricted CMV-specific TCR beta clonotypes prevailed over the rest of the response.

This clonotype was seen more than once but under ten times. The antigen is undetermined. Germline lookup yields CDR1 KGHDR and CDR2 SFDVKD. The CDR3 has 16 residues. Trimming removed 7 bases at V and 0 bases at J, with 14 bases between. TCRdb re-derived calls from the reads in MiXCR, one entry per CDR3 protein. Of 600,000 to 800,000 distinct CDR3 sequences listed, 20% to 25% were seen once; the top ten hold roughly 8%. V usage is TRBV24-1 and J usage is TRBJ2-2, with D possibly TRBD1 on 6 matching bases. Input material: CD8+ T cells from PBMCs. The receptor's source is a human donor in good health (CMV status not recorded). Some clones in this sample may be carry-over from other donors' samples. The chain's CDR3 is CATRGAGTPNTGELFF. The CDR3 coding sequence is TGTGCCACCAGAGGGGCCGGGACACCGAACACCGGGGAGCTGTTTTTT.